Listed below are T cell receptor beta chains from one sample, sequenced in a study of T-cell memory formation after mild COVID-19. TCRdb recomputed calls from the 5' RACE reads with MiXCR, one row per CDR3 protein. The sample shows about 190,000 distinct CDR3 sequences, around 19% of them seen only once. Source material: PBMCs or a T cell subset sorted from them (not recorded which). The receptors shown here come from an adult woman who had mild COVID-19 (a few samples of this study predate the infection). Cell type and time point are not known. The CDR3 runs from the conserved cysteine through the conserved F or W. The D gene is left open where the match is weak. Expanded clones get a size class; other rows say once, few or many, or leave the size out.

TRBD1	TRBV2	TRBJ1-2	-	CASSARQGSAKGYTF	TGTGCCAGCAGTGCCCGACAGGGGTCGGCGAAGGGCTACACCTTC
TRBD1	TRBV20-1	TRBJ1-1	-	CSAPADLQGRGMNTEAFF	TGCAGTGCTCCTGCCGATTTACAGGGGAGGGGTATGAACACTGAAGCTTTCTTT
TRBD2	TRBV3-1	TRBJ2-2	few	CASSQALSAGVNTGELFF	TGTGCCAGCAGCCAAGCACTTTCGGCGGGGGTGAACACCGGGGAGCTGTTTTTT
-	TRBV4-2	TRBJ1-3	-	CASSQVGGRAGNTIYF	TGTGCCAGCAGCCAAGTCGGAGGGCGGGCTGGAAACACCATATATTTT
TRBD2	TRBV7-8	TRBJ2-6	few	CASSLVGGSSGANVLTF	TGTGCCAGCAGCTTAGTGGGGGGGAGCTCTGGGGCCAACGTCCTGACTTTC
TRBD2	TRBV12-3/TRBV12-4	TRBJ2-5	few	CASSRPGLAGGIQETQYF	TGTGCCAGCAGTAGGCCGGGACTAGCGGGAGGAATTCAAGAGACCCAGTACTTC
-	TRBV2	TRBJ2-2	many	CASSTTGTTGELFF	TGTGCCAGCTCCACGACGGGGACTACCGGGGAGCTGTTTTTT
-	TRBV15	TRBJ2-7	-	CATSEALRGSYEQYF	TGTGCCACCAGCGAGGCTTTGAGGGGGTCCTACGAGCAGTACTTC
-	TRBV30	TRBJ2-7	-	CAWSNLVPYEQYF	TGTGCCTGGAGCAATTTAGTCCCCTACGAGCAGTACTTC
TRBD1	TRBV5-6	TRBJ2-7	-	CASSTIGGQRDYEQYF	TGTGCCAGCAGCACTATTGGGGGACAGAGAGATTACGAGCAGTACTTC
TRBD1	TRBV5-1	TRBJ2-3	few	CASSPGQGYDTQYF	TGCGCCAGCAGCCCCGGACAGGGGTACGATACGCAGTATTTT
TRBD2	TRBV20-1	TRBJ2-7	few	CSVPKRENYEQYF	TGCAGTGTCCCCAAGCGGGAGAACTACGAGCAGTACTTC
-	TRBV6-5	TRBJ2-7	few	CASSLKGNYEQYF	TGTGCCAGCAGTTTGAAGGGCAATTACGAGCAGTACTTC
-	TRBV28	TRBJ2-7	few	CASSLLAGLPYEQYF	TGTGCCAGCAGTTTATTGGCGGGACTCCCCTACGAGCAGTACTTC
-	TRBV5-1	TRBJ2-7	-	CASKEPASYEQYF	TGCGCCAGCAAAGAGCCAGCCTCCTACGAGCAGTACTTC
TRBD1	TRBV27	TRBJ2-7	-	CASRPTGGPISSYEQYF	TGTGCCAGCAGGCCCACAGGGGGCCCAATAAGCTCCTACGAGCAGTACTTC
-	TRBV5-1	TRBJ2-5	few	CASRGGGGLYQETQYF	TGCGCCAGCAGGGGGGGCGGGGGCCTGTACCAAGAGACCCAGTACTTC
TRBD1	TRBV5-1	TRBJ2-6	-	CASSGTGYSSGANVLTF	TGCGCCAGCAGCGGGACAGGGTACTCCTCTGGGGCCAACGTCCTGACTTTC
-	TRBV25-1	TRBJ1-4	-	CASSEYPRDNEKLFF	TGTGCCAGCAGTGAATATCCCAGGGATAATGAAAAACTGTTTTTT
-	TRBV6-4	TRBJ2-3	-	CASSVRPTGTQYF	TGTGCCAGCAGTGTACGCCCGACGGGTACGCAGTATTTT
-	TRBV24-1	TRBJ1-5	-	CATSNGLSNQPQHF	TGTGCCACCAGTAATGGGCTTAGCAATCAGCCCCAGCATTTT
-	TRBV29-1	TRBJ2-1	-	CSVEGGNNEQFF	TGCAGCGTTGAAGGTGGGAACAATGAGCAGTTCTTC
-	TRBV6-5	TRBJ2-2	-	CASSRAYGELFF	TGTGCCAGCAGTAGAGCTTACGGGGAGCTGTTTTTT
-	TRBV5-1	TRBJ2-3	few	CASSLDTPADTQYF	TGCGCCAGCAGCCTAGACACCCCGGCAGATACGCAGTATTTT
-	TRBV4-2	TRBJ2-3	-	CASSQEGGLTSTDTQYF	TGTGCCAGCAGCCAAGAAGGGGGGCTGACTAGCACAGATACGCAGTATTTT
TRBD2	TRBV25-1	TRBJ2-7	-	CASGGELAYEQYF	TGTGCCAGCGGGGGGGAGCTTGCCTACGAGCAGTACTTC
-	TRBV5-5	TRBJ2-7	-	CASSPTYPYEQYF	TGTGCCAGCAGCCCGACATACCCCTACGAGCAGTACTTC
-	TRBV7-2	TRBJ2-5	few	CASSWGDSQETQYF	TGTGCCAGCAGCTGGGGGGACAGCCAAGAGACCCAGTACTTC
TRBD2	TRBV7-3	TRBJ2-1	-	CASTREAGMTNEQFF	TGTGCCAGCACCCGGGAAGCGGGGATGACGAATGAGCAGTTCTTC
-	TRBV7-3	TRBJ2-4	-	CASSLRGPEDIQYF	TGTGCCAGCAGCTTAAGGGGGCCAGAGGACATTCAGTACTTC
-	TRBV20-1	TRBJ2-2	few	CSARPGPVTGELFF	TGCAGTGCTAGGCCTGGACCGGTGACCGGGGAGCTGTTTTTT